This T cell receptor (beta chain) emerged from a study of blood T cell repertoires in COVID-19. V lost 4 bases and J lost 1, with 11 bases in between. The germline V gene has CDR1 SGHRS and CDR2 YFSETQ. The length of the CDR3 is 15 residues. Using immunoSEQ multiplex PCR, the repertoire was profiled, and TCRdb retains in-frame clones only, with some absent. Of roughly 53,000 clones in the sample, approximately 82% were seen once. The material sequenced was peripheral blood. The clonotype originates from a human donor in a cohort sampled during active COVID-19. The chain couples TRBV5-1 to TRBJ2-2, with D tentatively TRBD1 (7 bases). The CDR3 region has the DNA TGCGCCAGCAGCGGAGGGGGCCTGAACACCGGGGAGCTGTTTTTT. Residues: CASSGGGLNTGELFF.